The 2 T cell receptor beta chains given below trace back to one sample, sequenced in a study of T cell responses to AZD1222 COVID-19 vaccine. The table came from immunoSEQ multiplex PCR; TCRdb's copy has only in-frame clones and leaves some out. This table holds approximately 110,000 clones, over 75% found once. The sample was peripheral blood, taken on day 0 of AZD1222 vaccination. Receptor source: an adult in good health.

This clone was counted a few times. This chain connects TRBV7-9 to TRBJ1-4; TRBD1 is a possible D gene (5 bases). The germline V gene has CDR1 SEHNR and CDR2 FQNEAQ (reference sequence). There are 14 residues in the CDR3. Trimming removed 3 bases at V and 3 bases at J, with 8 bases between. CDR3 DNA: TGTGCCAGCAGCTTCGGGGGATCTAATGAAAAACTGTTTTTT. It is translated as CASSFGGSNEKLFF. The whole variable domain, remainder taken from reference TRBV7-9 and TRBJ1-4, is DTGVSQNPRHKITKRGQNVTFRCDPISEHNRLYWYRQTLGQGPEFLTYFQNEAQLEKSRLLSDRFSAERPKGSFSTLEIQRTEQGDSAMYLCASSFGGSNEKLFFGSGTQLSVL.

This clone has only one observation. The chain employs TRBV4-2 and TRBJ2-7, with D perhaps TRBD2 (5 bases). The germline CDR1 and CDR2 sequences are LGHNA and YNFKEQ. Trimming left V 1 base short and J 7 bases short, with 20 bases between. The CDR3 spans 16 residues. CDR3 nucleotide sequence: TGTGCCAGCAGCCAAGCCTTAGGCGAGGGCCTGGGGGAGCAGTACTTC. It specifies CASSQALGEGLGEQYF.